This T cell receptor (beta chain) is from a study of T cells expressing NK-cell markers. Study-wide background: Seven HCMV-seropositive donors and one seronegative donor made up the eight sequenced donors.

Study results and caveats: Whether expanded NKG2C-expressing T cell clones recognize HCMV is unknown.

CDR1 is SEHNR and CDR2 is FQNEAQ in the germline V gene (reference sequence). The CDR3 is made up of 14 amino acids. TCRdb re-called the 5' RACE reads and shows each CDR3 protein once, DNA omitted. The sample includes 300,000 to 450,000 distinct CDR3 sequences. Concerning this clonotype: Its target is not known.

Sequenced sample: blood T cells: a sorted CD56 or NKG2C T cell subset, CD4+ or CD8+ T cells, or bulk PBMC T cells (not recorded which). The origin of this receptor is a man between 18 and 69 years old in good health. V gene TRBV7-9 combines with J gene TRBJ2-2. The CDR3: CASIRPRVTGELFF.